These 14 T cell receptor beta chains share one sample of origin, sequenced in a study of PD-1 blockade in mismatch repair-deficient tumors. Sequencing was performed with immunoSEQ multiplex PCR; in TCRdb, only in-frame clones are kept and a portion is missing. This sample carries about 120,000 clones, 85% to 90% of them seen once, and the ten largest clones take roughly 13%. Sequencing used peripheral blood, obtained 44 weeks after starting pembrolizumab. The receptors stem from an adult with mismatch repair-deficient cancer.

The chain combines TRBV19 with TRBJ2-7, with 8 bases matching TRBD2. The CDR3 has 12 residues. Germline V gives CDR1 LNHDA, CDR2 SQIVND (reference sequence). The ends lost 11 bases at V and 3 bases at J; junction bases unmatched: 6. The CDR3, as DNA: TGTGCCCCTTTCGGGGGGGTCTACGAGCAGTACTTC. It yields the protein CAPFGGVYEQYF.

V and J are TRBV28 and TRBJ2-7, with D perhaps matching TRBD1 or TRBD2 (5 bases each). The CDR3 is 14 residues long. From germline, CDR1 is MDHEN and CDR2 SYDVKM. V gave up 5 bases and J gave up 1 base, with 12 bases separating them. CDR3 amino acids: CASSRRDGSYEQYF. The CDR3 DNA follows: TGTGCCAGCAGTCGCCGGGACGGTTCCTACGAGCAGTACTTC.

V usage is TRBV11-3 and J usage is TRBJ2-7, with 9 positions matching TRBD2. The CDR3 totals 14 residues. CDR1 SGHNT and CDR2 YENEEA come from the germline V gene. The junction had 1 base not matched to a gene; V was cut back by 0 bases and J by 4 bases. CDR3 loop: CASSLDTSGYEQYF. For the CDR3, the DNA is TGTGCCAGCAGCTTAGATACTAGCGGGTACGAGCAGTACTTC.

This chain uses TRBV10-3 with TRBJ2-1; D ambiguous. CDR1 and CDR2 from the germline V gene are ENHRY and SYGVKD. Trimming pared 6 bases from V and 5 bases from J, leaving 14 bases between. The CDR3 spans 14 residues. CDR3 region: CAISENGSNNEQFF. The CDR3 nucleotides are TGTGCCATCAGCGAGAACGGGTCTAACAATGAGCAGTTCTTC.

This clone was observed many times. The chain has TRBV7-2 and TRBJ2-6, with D possibly TRBD1 on 5 matching bases. This CDR3 is built from 14 residues. Trimming removed 5 bases at V and 3 bases at J, with 8 bases between. Germline lookup yields CDR1 SGHTA and CDR2 FQGNSA. The DNA for the CDR3 is TGTGCCAGCAGCACCAGGGTTGGGGCCAACGTCCTGACTTTC. Encoded protein: CASSTRVGANVLTF.

This sequence joins TRBV5-1 and TRBJ2-2; 9 nucleotides line up with TRBD1. The germline V gene encodes CDR1 SGHRS and CDR2 YFSETQ. The ends lost 3 bases at V and 1 base at J; junction bases unmatched: 10. This CDR3 spans 18 amino acids. The CDR3 region is CASSYQGQGSLNTGELFF. In DNA form, the CDR3 reads TGCGCCAGCAGCTACCAAGGACAGGGGTCCTTGAACACCGGGGAGCTGTTTTTT.

The chain has TRBV5-1 and TRBJ2-2; D may be TRBD2 (6 bases). The CDR3 is 15 amino acids. The germline V gene encodes CDR1 SGHRS and CDR2 YFSETQ. V shed 3 bases and J shed 6 bases, with 15 bases lying between them. The CDR3 here is CASSWRTTRAGELFF. CDR3 DNA: TGCGCCAGCAGCTGGAGGACTACCCGGGCCGGGGAGCTGTTTTTT. The full variable domain, rest sourced from reference TRBV5-1 and TRBJ2-2, is KAGVTQTPRYLIKTRGQQVTLSCSPISGHRSVSWYQQTPGQGLQFLFEYFSETQRNKGNFPGRFSGRQFSNSRSEMNVSTLELGDSALYLCASSWRTTRAGELFFGEGSRLTVL.

This clone was detected once. A read error may be the cause here, since a much bigger clone is one base away. The J gene is TRBJ2-1, the V gene TRBV11-2; D uncertain. The germline CDR1 and CDR2 sequences are SGHAT and FQNNGV. The CDR3 runs 12 residues. V lost 5 bases and J lost 5, with 7 bases in between. The DNA for the CDR3 is TGTGCCAGCAGCCCATCTCACAATGAGCAGTTCTTC. This sequence encodes CASSPSHNEQFF.

The genes are TRBV4-3 and TRBJ2-7; D uncertain. Germline CDR1 is LGHNA and CDR2 is YSLEER. This CDR3 is 15 amino acids long. Trimming cost V 0 bases and J 2 bases, with 11 bases left between them. Written as DNA, the CDR3 is TGCGCCAGCAGCCAAGATACTGGAACTACCTACGAGCAGTACTTC. Translation: CASSQDTGTTYEQYF.

The rearrangement links TRBV30 to TRBJ2-4, with D possibly TRBD2 on 6 matching bases. The CDR3 totals 17 residues. V lost 0 bases to trimming and J lost 1 base, with 16 bases between them. The germline CDR1 and CDR2 sequences are GTSNPN and SVGIG (reference sequence). The CDR3 loop is CAWSVEWEVEAKNIQYF. The CDR3 nucleotides are TGTGCCTGGAGTGTTGAGTGGGAGGTAGAGGCCAAAAACATTCAGTACTTC.

This sequence joins TRBV7-2 and TRBJ2-1; D is possibly TRBD2 (6 bases). The germline V gene has CDR1 SGHTA and CDR2 FQGNSA. The CDR3 is 15 amino acids. The V and J ends lost 4 bases and 4 bases respectively, with 14 bases between them. CDR3 region: CASSSDYNSYNEQFF. CDR3 nucleotides: TGTGCCAGCAGCTCGGACTACAACTCATACAATGAGCAGTTCTTC.

The chain carries TRBV2 and TRBJ1-5; D remains ambiguous. CDR3 length equals 15 residues. V was clipped by 1 base and J by 3 bases, with 10 bases between them. Germline lookup yields CDR1 SNHLY and CDR2 FYNNEI. The CDR3 loop reads CASSEGANFNQPQHF. CDR3 bases: TGTGCCAGCAGTGAAGGAGCGAACTTCAATCAGCCCCAGCATTTT.

This clone was seen more than once but under ten times. V gene TRBV30 combines with J gene TRBJ2-7, with 8 bases fitting TRBD1. The CDR3 spans 12 residues. Germline V lookup: CDR1 GTSNPN, CDR2 SVGIG (reference sequence). The CDR3 reads CAGSGQGWEQYF. In DNA form, the CDR3 reads TGTGCTGGGTCAGGACAGGGATGGGAGCAGTACTTC.

The V and J genes are TRBV6-6 and TRBJ2-3; 7 bases are a match to TRBD2. The CDR3 is made up of 15 amino acids. From germline, CDR1 is MNHNY and CDR2 SVGAGI (reference sequence). The V gene end was trimmed by 4 bases and the J gene end by 6 bases; junction bases not matched to a gene: 10. The CDR3 bases are TGTGCCAGCAGTTCTTGGGAGGGAGAAAGGGATACGCAGTATTTT. Translation: CASSSWEGERDTQYF.